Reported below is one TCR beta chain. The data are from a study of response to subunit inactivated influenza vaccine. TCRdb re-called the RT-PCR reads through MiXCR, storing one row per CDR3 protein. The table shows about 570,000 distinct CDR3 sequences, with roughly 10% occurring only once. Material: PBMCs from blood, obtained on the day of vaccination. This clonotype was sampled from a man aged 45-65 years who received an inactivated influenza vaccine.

DNA of the CDR3: TGTGTTACCAGGGGGCCTATCGTAGCTTTCTTT. Protein sequence: CVTRGPIVAFF. This chain connects TRBV6-1 to TRBJ1-1; TRBD1 agrees at 8 bases. This CDR3 has 11 residues. From germline, CDR1 is MNHNS and CDR2 SASEGT.